This entry lists 24 T cell receptor beta chains sequenced from one sample in a study of T-cell memory formation after mild COVID-19. A single record per CDR3 protein comes from TCRdb applying MiXCR to the 5' RACE reads. In the table there are fewer than 400,000 distinct CDR3 sequences, 10% to 15% of which are singletons. Sequenced material: PBMCs or a T cell subset sorted from them (not recorded which). The receptor source for this set is a man aged 18 to 35 who had mild COVID-19 (a few samples of this study predate the infection). Cell type and time point are not known.

The CDR3 protein is CASQGDRRNTDTQYF. The CDR3 DNA follows: TGTGCCAGCCAGGGAGACAGGCGCAACACAGATACGCAGTATTTT. V and J are TRBV28 and TRBJ2-3; possibly TRBD1 for D (6 bases). This CDR3 is built from 15 residues. CDR1 MDHEN and CDR2 SYDVKM come from the germline V gene. Trimming shortened V by 8 bases and J by 2 bases, and 17 bases separated the two germline ends. Complete variable domain (other parts from reference TRBV28 and TRBJ2-3): DVKVTQSSRYLVKRTGEKVFLECVQDMDHENMFWYRQDPGLGLRLIYFSYDVKMKEKGDIPEGYSVSREKKERFSLILESASTNQTSMYLCASQGDRRNTDTQYFGPGTRLTVL.

This rearrangement joins TRBV15 to TRBJ1-6; D is uncertain. The CDR3 runs 18 residues. With 0 bases removed from V and 3 bases from J, the gap between germline ends came to 15 bases. CDR1 LNHNV and CDR2 YYDKDF come from the germline V gene (reference sequence). Here the CDR3 reads CATSRDGVNPLYNSPLHF. Written as DNA, the CDR3 is TGTGCCACCAGCAGAGATGGGGTGAATCCCCTCTATAATTCACCCCTCCACTTT. Filled out from reference TRBV15 and TRBJ1-6, the complete variable domain reads DAMVIQNPRYQVTQFGKPVTLSCSQTLNHNVMYWYQQKSSQAPKLLFHYYDKDFNNEADTPDNFQSRRPNTSFCFLDIRSPGLGDTAMYLCATSRDGVNPLYNSPLHFGNGTRLTVT.

This clonotype has a handful of counts. V is TRBV20-1 and J is TRBJ2-5, with 7 bases that match TRBD2. The CDR3 length is 15 residues. The germline V gene encodes CDR1 DFQATT and CDR2 SNEGSKA (reference sequence). V was clipped by 5 bases and J by 1 base; unmatched bases: 10. CDR3 protein: CSAPREGSSQETQYF. The DNA for the CDR3 is TGCAGTGCTCCCAGGGAGGGATCCAGCCAAGAGACCCAGTACTTC.

This clonotype was picked up a small number of times. This CDR3 reads CSLRPNTEAFF. In nucleotides, the CDR3 is TGCAGCTTAAGACCGAACACTGAAGCTTTCTTT. This chain connects TRBV20-1 to TRBJ1-1; D not certain. The germline gives CDR1 DFQATT, CDR2 SNEGSKA (reference sequence). The CDR3 contains 11 residues.

V usage is TRBV7-9 and J usage is TRBJ1-1, with D uncertain. This CDR3 contains 16 residues. CDR1 and CDR2 (germline): SEHNR, FQNEAQ (reference sequence). The ends were cut back, 0 bases at V and 1 base at J, with 12 bases in the middle. The CDR3 DNA is TGTGCCAGCAGCTTAGCGAGGTCAGCACCGAACACTGAAGCTTTCTTT. As protein: CASSLARSAPNTEAFF.

This clonotype has more than one count but fewer than ten. This sequence joins TRBV7-9 and TRBJ2-1; the match to TRBD2 covers 10 bases. Trimming cost V 1 base and J 7 bases; bases outside gene matches: 7. The germline CDR1 and CDR2 sequences are SEHNR and FQNEAQ (reference sequence). The CDR3 is 16 amino acids. CDR3 loop: CASSLDISGGTNEQFF. The CDR3 nucleotides read TGTGCCAGCAGCTTAGACATTAGCGGGGGGACAAATGAGCAGTTCTTC. Using reference TRBV7-9 and TRBJ2-1 for the parts outside the CDR3, the full variable domain is DTGVSQNPRHKITKRGQNVTFRCDPISEHNRLYWYRQTLGQGPEFLTYFQNEAQLEKSRLLSDRFSAERPKGSFSTLEIQRTEQGDSAMYLCASSLDISGGTNEQFFGPGTRLTVL.

This clonotype came up many times. V gene TRBV4-1 combines with J gene TRBJ2-5; tentatively, D is TRBD1 (5 bases). CDR3 length equals 17 residues. Germline V gene lookup returns CDR1 MGHRA and CDR2 YSYEKL. Deletions cut 0 bases from V and 8 bases from J, with 22 bases between. The CDR3 region is CASSQDLDSRWQGTQYF. In nucleotides, the CDR3 is TGCGCCAGCAGCCAAGATTTAGACAGTCGATGGCAAGGAACCCAGTACTTC.

V usage is TRBV7-2 and J usage is TRBJ2-5, with 9 positions matching TRBD2. The CDR3 is 19 amino acids. Germline lookup yields CDR1 SGHTA and CDR2 FQGNSA. The V and J ends lost 5 bases and 0 bases, in that order; junction bases with no gene match: 16. The chain's CDR3 is CASSPPWASGGTNQETQYF. CDR3 coding DNA: TGTGCCAGCAGCCCACCCTGGGCGAGCGGGGGGACGAACCAAGAGACCCAGTACTTC. Variable domain in full (rest from reference TRBV7-2 and TRBJ2-5): GAGVSQSPSNKVTEKGKDVELRCDPISGHTALYWYRQSLGQGLEFLIYFQGNSAPDKSGLPSDRFSAERTGGSVSTLTIQRTQQEDSAVYLCASSPPWASGGTNQETQYFGPGTRLLVL.

The chain is built from TRBV9 and TRBJ2-2; 11 nucleotides agree with TRBD2. V lost 2 bases and J lost 0; bases outside the gene matches: 0. The CDR3 is 16 residues long. Germline values: CDR1 SGDLS, CDR2 YYNGEE. The CDR3 reads CASSVSGGANTGELFF. The CDR3 DNA follows: TGTGCCAGCAGCGTTAGCGGGGGGGCGAACACCGGGGAGCTGTTTTTT.

This chain uses TRBV20-1 with TRBJ1-6, with TRBD1 as a possible D gene (5 bases). The V end lost 2 bases, the J end lost 7 bases, and 15 bases lay between the germline ends. In germline, CDR1 is DFQATT, CDR2 SNEGSKA (reference sequence). CDR3 length equals 15 residues. CDR3 in amino acids: CSARRSGTVNSPLHF. CDR3 DNA sequence: TGCAGTGCTAGAAGGTCCGGGACGGTGAATTCACCCCTCCACTTT.

This clonotype has just a few counts. The V gene is TRBV20-1, the J gene TRBJ1-5; D uncertain. Germline V lookup: CDR1 DFQATT, CDR2 SNEGSKA (reference sequence). The CDR3 spans 12 residues. The CDR3 reads CNPWGSNQPQHF. CDR3 nucleotide sequence: TGCAACCCCTGGGGAAGCAATCAGCCCCAGCATTTT.

The chain recombines TRBV28 with TRBJ2-5, with TRBD2 identical over 7 bases. The CDR3 runs to 14 residues. Germline V gene lookup returns CDR1 MDHEN and CDR2 SYDVKM. J lost 7 bases, V lost 7 bases, and 12 bases had no gene match. CDR3 amino acids: CASIQRGGGGTQYF. CDR3 sequence (DNA): TGTGCCAGCATCCAACGGGGCGGCGGGGGGACCCAGTACTTC. Using reference TRBV28 and TRBJ2-5 for the parts outside the CDR3, the full variable domain is DVKVTQSSRYLVKRTGEKVFLECVQDMDHENMFWYRQDPGLGLRLIYFSYDVKMKEKGDIPEGYSVSREKKERFSLILESASTNQTSMYLCASIQRGGGGTQYFGPGTRLLVL.

V gene TRBV7-2 combines with J gene TRBJ2-7, with 7 bases matching TRBD1. With V trimmed by 1 base and J by 2 bases, 14 bases remained unmatched. This CDR3 has 18 amino acids. The germline V gene has CDR1 SGHTA and CDR2 FQGNSA. CDR3 sequence reads: CASSLGKPGTAFPYEQYF. CDR3 sequence (DNA): TGTGCCAGCAGCTTAGGGAAACCCGGGACAGCTTTTCCCTACGAGCAGTACTTC. Variable domain in full (rest from reference TRBV7-2 and TRBJ2-7): GAGVSQSPSNKVTEKGKDVELRCDPISGHTALYWYRQSLGQGLEFLIYFQGNSAPDKSGLPSDRFSAERTGGSVSTLTIQRTQQEDSAVYLCASSLGKPGTAFPYEQYFGPGTRLTVT.

Only a few counts were recorded for this clonotype. The J gene is TRBJ2-3, the V gene TRBV5-1, with 7 bases matching TRBD2. The CDR3 consists of 16 residues. Unmatched junction bases numbered 10, after V lost 4 bases and J lost 2 bases. Germline CDR1 reads SGHRS; CDR2 reads YFSETQ. The CDR3 bases are TGCGCCAGCAGCCCACCTACTAGCGCCTTCACAGATACGCAGTATTTT. This codes for CASSPPTSAFTDTQYF.

This clonotype came up many times. This chain joins TRBV5-1 and TRBJ2-2; 7 bases agree with TRBD1. The J segment lost 12 bases and the V segment lost 0 bases, leaving 8 bases of the junction unmatched. Germline V gene sequence: CDR1 SGHRS, CDR2 YFSETQ. The CDR3 sequence is 14 residues long. The CDR3 DNA follows: TGCGCCAGCAGCTTGGGGCCGACAGGGCCCCAGCTGTTTTTT. Its translation is CASSLGPTGPQLFF.

This clonotype was observed a handful of times. The V gene is TRBV24-1, the J gene TRBJ1-5, with D unresolved. The germline CDR1 and CDR2 sequences are KGHDR and SFDVKD. This CDR3 has 13 amino acids. With 3 bases removed from V and 3 bases from J, the gap between germline ends came to 5 bases. The CDR3 DNA follows: TGTGCCACCAGTGATCAGTACAATCAGCCCCAGCATTTT. Protein sequence: CATSDQYNQPQHF.

This clonotype was counted at least ten times. The chain links TRBV5-1 to TRBJ2-1; TRBD1 agrees at 7 bases. V was pared by 0 bases and J by 4 bases, with 1 base of the junction left unmatched. This CDR3 is 14 amino acids long. CDR1 is SGHRS, CDR2 YFSETQ, per germline. The CDR3 spells CASSLETGYNEQFF. The CDR3 nucleotides read TGCGCCAGCAGCTTGGAGACAGGGTACAATGAGCAGTTCTTC.

V gene TRBV5-6 combines with J gene TRBJ1-2, with D perhaps matching TRBD1 (6 bases). CDR1 and CDR2 (germline): SGHDT, YYEEEE. The V end was cut by 0 bases, the J end by 2 bases, with 8 bases between. The CDR3 has 14 amino acids. The CDR3: CASSLVRGNYGYTF. In DNA form, the CDR3 reads TGTGCCAGCAGCTTGGTCAGGGGCAACTATGGCTACACCTTC.

In this sample, this clonotype turned up many times. This rearrangement joins TRBV7-2 to TRBJ2-3, with D unresolved. Trimming took 3 bases from V and 5 from J, leaving 9 bases between them. Germline V gives CDR1 SGHTA, CDR2 FQGNSA. The CDR3 totals 13 residues. The CDR3 sequence is CASSLRRGDTQYF. The CDR3 region has the DNA TGTGCCAGCAGCTTGAGGCGAGGAGATACGCAGTATTTT.

The table lists this clonotype with a few counts. The V gene is TRBV6-5, the J gene TRBJ1-1; D may be TRBD1 (5 bases). Germline V CDR1 and CDR2: MNHEY, SVGAGI. The CDR3 contains 15 residues. V was clipped by 5 bases and J by 4 bases, with 17 bases between them. The CDR3 loop is CASSDLGRGVTEAFF. CDR3 DNA sequence: TGTGCCAGCAGTGACCTGGGACGAGGTGTCACTGAAGCTTTCTTT.

The table lists this clonotype with a count of one. V gene TRBV4-2 combines with J gene TRBJ2-1; 7 bases are a match to TRBD2. The CDR3 consists of 15 residues. CDR1 and CDR2 (germline): LGHNA, YNFKEQ. The V gene end was trimmed by 0 bases and the J gene end by 7 bases; junction bases not matched to a gene: 6. This chain's CDR3 is CASSQDYASGNEQFF. CDR3 in DNA: TGTGCCAGCAGCCAAGATTATGCTAGCGGAAATGAGCAGTTCTTC.

The chain recombines TRBV9 with TRBJ2-5, with D maybe TRBD2 (7 bases). Germline CDR1 and CDR2: SGDLS and YYNGEE. CDR3 length equals 12 residues. V shed 3 bases and J shed 5 bases, with 8 bases lying between them. The CDR3 region has the DNA TGTGCCAGCAGCGAGGGGGGGGAGACCCAGTACTTC. Its protein is CASSEGGETQYF.

V is TRBV9 and J is TRBJ2-1; D remains ambiguous. Germline CDR1 SGDLS, CDR2 YYNGEE. Deletions cut 2 bases from V and 6 bases from J, with 9 bases between. The CDR3 sequence is 13 residues long. CDR3 DNA: TGTGCCAGCAGCGTTTCCGGGCTCAATGAGCAGTTCTTC. Its protein product is CASSVSGLNEQFF.

CDR3 amino acids: CASSPHWDRAGYTF. The CDR3 region has the DNA TGTGCCAGCAGCCCCCATTGGGACCGCGCCGGCTACACCTTC. The rearrangement links TRBV6-2 or TRBV6-3 to TRBJ1-2; the D gene is possibly TRBD1 (5 bases). The CDR3 contains 14 residues. Per the germline V gene, CDR1 is MNHEY and CDR2 is SVGEGT. Between the trimmed V and J ends, which lost 6 bases and 8 bases, there was a span of 19 bases.